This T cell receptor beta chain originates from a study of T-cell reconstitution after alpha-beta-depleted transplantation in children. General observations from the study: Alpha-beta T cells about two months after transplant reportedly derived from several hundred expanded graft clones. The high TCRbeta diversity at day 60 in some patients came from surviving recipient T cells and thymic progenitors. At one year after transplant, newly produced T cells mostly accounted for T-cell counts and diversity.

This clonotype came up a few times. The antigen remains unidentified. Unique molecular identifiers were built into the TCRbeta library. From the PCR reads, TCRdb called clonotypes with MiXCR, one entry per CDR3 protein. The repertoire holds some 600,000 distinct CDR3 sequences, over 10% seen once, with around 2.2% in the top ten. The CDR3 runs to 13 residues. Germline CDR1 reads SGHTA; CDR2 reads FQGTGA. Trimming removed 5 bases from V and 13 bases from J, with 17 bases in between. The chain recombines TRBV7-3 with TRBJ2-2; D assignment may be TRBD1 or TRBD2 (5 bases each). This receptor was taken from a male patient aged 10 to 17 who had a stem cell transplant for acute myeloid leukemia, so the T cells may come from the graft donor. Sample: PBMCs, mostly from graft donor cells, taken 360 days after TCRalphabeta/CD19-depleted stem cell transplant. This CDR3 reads CASSQTSGGRLFF. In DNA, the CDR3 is TGTGCCAGCAGCCAGACCAGTGGGGGAAGGCTGTTTTTT.